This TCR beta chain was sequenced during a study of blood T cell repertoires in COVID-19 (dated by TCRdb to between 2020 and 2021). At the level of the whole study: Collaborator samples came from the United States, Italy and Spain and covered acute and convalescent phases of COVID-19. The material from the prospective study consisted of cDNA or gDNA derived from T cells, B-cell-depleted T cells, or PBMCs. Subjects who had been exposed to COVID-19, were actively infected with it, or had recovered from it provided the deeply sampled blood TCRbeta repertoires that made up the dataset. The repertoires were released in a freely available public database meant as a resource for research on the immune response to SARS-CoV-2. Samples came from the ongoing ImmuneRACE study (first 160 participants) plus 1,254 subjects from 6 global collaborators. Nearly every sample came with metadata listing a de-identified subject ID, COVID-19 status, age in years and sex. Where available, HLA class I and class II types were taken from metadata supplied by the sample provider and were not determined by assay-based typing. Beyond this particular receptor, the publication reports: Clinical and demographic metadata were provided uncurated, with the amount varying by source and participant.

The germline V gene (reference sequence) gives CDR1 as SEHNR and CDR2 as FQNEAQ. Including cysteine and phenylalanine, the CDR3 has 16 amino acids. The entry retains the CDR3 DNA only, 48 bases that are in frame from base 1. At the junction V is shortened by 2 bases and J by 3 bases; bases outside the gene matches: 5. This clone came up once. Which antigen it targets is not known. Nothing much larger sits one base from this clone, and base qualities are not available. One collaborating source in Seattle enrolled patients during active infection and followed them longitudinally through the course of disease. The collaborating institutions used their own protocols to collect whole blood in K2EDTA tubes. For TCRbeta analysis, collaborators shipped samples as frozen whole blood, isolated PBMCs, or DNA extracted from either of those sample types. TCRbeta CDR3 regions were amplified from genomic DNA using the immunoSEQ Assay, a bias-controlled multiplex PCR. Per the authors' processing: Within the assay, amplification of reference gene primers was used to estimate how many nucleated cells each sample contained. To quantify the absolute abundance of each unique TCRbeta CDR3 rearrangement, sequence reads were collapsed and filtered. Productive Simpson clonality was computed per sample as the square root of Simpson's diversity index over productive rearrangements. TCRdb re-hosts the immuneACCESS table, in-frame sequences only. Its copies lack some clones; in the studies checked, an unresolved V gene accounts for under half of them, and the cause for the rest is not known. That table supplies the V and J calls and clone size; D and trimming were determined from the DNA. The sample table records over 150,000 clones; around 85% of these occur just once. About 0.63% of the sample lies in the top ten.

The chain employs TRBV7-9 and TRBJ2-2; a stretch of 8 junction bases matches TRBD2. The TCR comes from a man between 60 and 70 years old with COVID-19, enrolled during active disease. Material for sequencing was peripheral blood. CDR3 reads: CASSLRAGGDTGELFF. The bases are TGTGCCAGCAGCTTACGGGCGGGGGGCGACACCGGGGAGCTGTTTTTT.